This passage covers 2 T cell receptor beta chains from one sample sequenced in a study of blood T cell repertoires in COVID-19. Clones were read by immunoSEQ multiplex PCR, and TCRdb kept only the in-frame ones, dropping some. Here the sample spans approximately 90,000 clones, about 83% being singletons. Sequencing was carried out using peripheral blood. All receptors come from a man between 70 and 80 years old with COVID-19, enrolled during active disease.

The chain uses TRBV4-3 and TRBJ1-5; D might be TRBD1 (5 bases). Germline loops: CDR1 LGHNA, CDR2 YSLEER. The CDR3 has 16 residues. Deletions cut 1 base from V and 0 bases from J, with 10 bases between. CDR3: CASSQGWGGSNQPQHF. The CDR3 region has the DNA TGCGCCAGCAGCCAAGGGTGGGGGGGTAGCAATCAGCCCCAGCATTTT.

The rearrangement uses TRBV10-2 and TRBJ1-6, with a tentative D call TRBD1 (5 bases). Trimming removed 5 bases from V and 8 bases from J, with 13 bases in between. CDR1 and CDR2 (germline): WSHSY, SAAADI. The CDR3 has 14 residues. The CDR3 is CASSLGPADSPLHF. As DNA, the CDR3 is TGCGCCAGCAGTCTGGGGCCTGCGGATTCACCCCTCCACTTT.